The 31 T cell receptor beta chains below all came from one sample that was sequenced in a study of cytomegalovirus exposure and HLA in healthy donors. It was with 60 Vbeta and 13 Jbeta primers that the PCR ran. Assay used: immunoSEQ multiplex PCR; TCRdb lists only in-frame clones, some missing. The table has hundreds of thousands of clones, approximately 80% seen once. What was sequenced was PBMCs. The receptors were sampled from a man aged 25 to 40 in good health and CMV-seronegative.

Of note for this clone: One end of the junction does not line up with germline, which may come from a read error. The V and J genes are TRBV5-4 and TRBJ2-6; 8 bases are a match to TRBD2. Germline V lookup: CDR1 SGHNT, CDR2 YYREEE (reference sequence). The CDR3 has 16 amino acids. CDR3 region: CASSPRGDSGASVLTF. In DNA form, the CDR3 reads TGTGCCAGCAGTCCGCGGGGGGACTCTGGGGCCAGCGTCCTGACTTTC.

The chain uses TRBV7-2 and TRBJ2-5; 12 bases are shared with TRBD2. The trim removed 0 bases at V and 4 bases at J, leaving 3 bases unmatched. The CDR3 contains 16 residues. Germline V gene data show CDR1 as SGHTA and CDR2 as FQGNSA. In DNA, the CDR3 is TGTGCCAGCAGCTTAGCTCAACTAGCGGGGGGAGAGACCCAGTACTTC. This sequence encodes CASSLAQLAGGETQYF.

This clone was found a few times. The V and J genes are TRBV6-5 and TRBJ2-5; 7 bases match TRBD1. The DNA end is a closer match to TRBJ2-7, so the J assignment may be wrong. Germline V CDR1 and CDR2: MNHEY, SVGAGI. This CDR3 spans 12 amino acids. The DNA for the CDR3 is TGTGCCACACGACAGGGCTCCTACGAGCAGTACTTC. It is translated as CATRQGSYEQYF.

The CDR3 protein is CASSLSQGPLEAFF. In DNA, the CDR3 is TGCGCCAGCAGCCTCTCGCAGGGGCCCCTTGAAGCTTTCTTT. The rearrangement links TRBV4-1 to TRBJ1-1, with a tentative D call TRBD1 (6 bases). Germline values: CDR1 MGHRA, CDR2 YSYEKL. Trimming stripped 4 bases from V and 7 bases from J, with 16 bases between. The CDR3 runs to 14 residues.

The chain has TRBV5-5 and TRBJ2-7; 8 bases align to TRBD2. The CDR3 extends over 14 amino acids. Losses at the gene ends were 5 bases for V and 2 bases for J; bases not matched to a gene: 6. Germline CDR1 SGHKS, CDR2 YYEKEE (reference sequence). The CDR3 sequence is CASSPPGGAYEQYF. The CDR3 DNA sequence: TGTGCCAGCAGTCCACCGGGGGGGGCCTACGAGCAGTACTTC.

The chain employs TRBV5-6 and TRBJ2-1; perhaps TRBD1 as D (6 bases). Germline lookup yields CDR1 SGHDT and CDR2 YYEEEE. This CDR3 contains 16 residues. V was pared by 2 bases and J by 3 bases, with 15 bases between. CDR3 sequence reads: CASSLPLQGGYNEQFF. As DNA, the CDR3 is TGTGCCAGCAGCTTACCCCTCCAAGGGGGCTACAATGAGCAGTTCTTC.

This clone was recorded only once. DNA of the CDR3: TGTGCCAGCAGCCCGTCGACAGGGTTAGGCAATCAGCCCCAGCATTTT. Amino acid sequence: CASSPSTGLGNQPQHF. This rearrangement joins TRBV7-8 to TRBJ1-5, with 7 bases identical to TRBD1. The V gene end was trimmed by 5 bases and the J gene end by 2 bases; junction bases not matched to a gene: 9. The CDR3 loop spans 16 amino acids. Germline V gene sequence: CDR1 SGHVS, CDR2 FQNEAQ.

This chain uses TRBV7-9 with TRBJ2-7; 7 positions agree with TRBD2. In germline, CDR1 is SEHNR, CDR2 FQNEAQ (reference sequence). Trimming removed 7 bases from V and 3 bases from J; junction bases left unmatched: 9. The CDR3 loop spans 14 amino acids. The CDR3 protein is CASTPGEGFYEQYF. The CDR3 coding sequence is TGTGCCAGCACCCCCGGGGAGGGGTTCTACGAGCAGTACTTC.

V and J are TRBV6-1 and TRBJ2-5; TRBD2 agrees at 14 bases. Germline trimming cut 10 bases from V and 4 bases from J; bases unmatched to any gene: 8. The CDR3 has 15 residues. Germline lookup yields CDR1 MNHNS and CDR2 SASEGT. For the CDR3, the DNA is TGTGCCACCAGACACGGGACTAGCGGGGGAGAGACCCAGTACTTC. Protein: CATRHGTSGGETQYF.

The chain is built from TRBV5-1 and TRBJ2-2; possibly TRBD1 for D (6 bases). V was shortened by 2 bases and J by 2 bases, with 13 bases between the two germline ends. This CDR3 spans 16 amino acids. Germline V gene data show CDR1 as SGHRS and CDR2 as YFSETQ. This CDR3 is CASSFSKGHNTGELFF. DNA of the CDR3: TGCGCCAGCAGCTTTTCCAAGGGACATAACACCGGGGAGCTGTTTTTT.

For this clone: Germline is not matched at one junction end, which may reflect a read error. The genes are TRBV7-9 and TRBJ2-5; D is perhaps TRBD1 (6 bases). Germline-derived CDR1 and CDR2 are SEHNR and FQNEAQ (reference sequence). This CDR3 region has 17 residues. CDR3: CSSSLPGQEEAQETQYF. The CDR3, as DNA: TGTTCCAGCAGCTTGCCGGGACAAGAGGAGGCCCAAGAGACCCAGTACTTC.

The J gene is TRBJ1-1, the V gene TRBV11-1; D gene ambiguous. V was cut by 6 bases and J by 4 bases, with 12 bases left in between. The CDR3 sequence is 13 residues long. Germline-derived CDR1 and CDR2 are SGHAT and FQDESV (reference sequence). CDR3 in amino acids: CASRPGEGTEAFF. CDR3 in DNA: TGTGCCAGCAGGCCCGGGGAGGGCACTGAAGCTTTCTTT.

V and J are TRBV5-1 and TRBJ1-6; TRBD1 aligns across 7 bases. This CDR3 contains 14 residues. The V gene's germline CDR1 is SGHRS and CDR2 YFSETQ. The junction had 4 bases not matched to a gene; V was cut back by 7 bases and J by 3 bases. The CDR3 reads CASAGTDYNSPLHF. The CDR3 DNA sequence: TGCGCCAGCGCCGGGACAGACTATAATTCACCCCTCCACTTT.

The rearrangement links TRBV27 to TRBJ1-1; TRBD1 matches 8 bases. Germline-derived CDR1 and CDR2 are MNHEY and SMNVEV (reference sequence). V lost 5 bases to trimming and J lost 5 bases; unmatched junction nucleotides: 4. The CDR3 totals 13 residues. CDR3 nucleotide sequence: TGTGCCAGCAGTCCGGACAGGGTGACTGAAGCTTTCTTT. Protein: CASSPDRVTEAFF.

This clone has a handful of counts. The V call is TRBV5-1, the J call TRBJ2-3; 10 nucleotides align to TRBD2. CDR3 length: 17 amino acids. The germline gives CDR1 SGHRS, CDR2 YFSETQ. After removal of 0 bases from V and 2 bases from J, the junction contained 6 bases not matched to a gene. CDR3 in amino acids: CASSLGSSGGATDTQYF. The DNA for the CDR3 is TGCGCCAGCAGCTTGGGGTCCAGCGGGGGGGCCACAGATACGCAGTATTTT.

The chain employs TRBV6-6 and TRBJ2-7; D call uncertain. CDR1 MNHNY and CDR2 SVGAGI come from the germline V gene (reference sequence). CDR3 length: 12 residues. The V gene lost 5 bases and the J gene lost 3 bases, with 8 bases spanning the gap. The chain's CDR3 is CASSPTVYEQYF. The CDR3 nucleotides read TGTGCCAGCAGTCCCACTGTCTACGAGCAGTACTTC.

Only a few counts were recorded for this clone. V usage is TRBV5-1 and J usage is TRBJ1-4, with 8 bases identical to TRBD1. The CDR3 runs to 15 residues. CDR1 is SGHRS and CDR2 is YFSETQ in the germline V gene. J gave up 7 bases and V 4 bases, and 9 bases lay outside the gene matches. The CDR3 protein is CASSISGGRSEKLFF. CDR3 in DNA: TGCGCCAGCAGCATTTCAGGGGGCCGGAGTGAAAAACTGTTTTTT.

The gene calls are TRBV15 and TRBJ1-1; 7 bases fit TRBD1. The CDR3 loop spans 13 amino acids. CDR1 is LNHNV and CDR2 is YYDKDF in the germline V gene (reference sequence). Trimming took 7 bases from V and 4 from J; bases not matched to a gene: 6. DNA of the CDR3: TGTGCCACCAACTCCCACAGGGGCACTGAAGCTTTCTTT. Protein product: CATNSHRGTEAFF.

The chain is built from TRBV5-1 and TRBJ2-3, with 11 positions matching TRBD2. J lost 2 bases, V lost 4 bases, and 6 bases had no gene match. Germline V gene data show CDR1 as SGHRS and CDR2 as YFSETQ. This CDR3 spans 16 amino acids. The CDR3 spells CASSPRLAGYTDTQYF. In DNA form, the CDR3 reads TGCGCCAGCAGCCCCAGACTAGCGGGGTACACAGATACGCAGTATTTT.

The CDR3 region is CASSDFSLPYEQYF. CDR3 in DNA: TGCGCCAGCAGTGACTTTTCCCTACCCTACGAGCAGTACTTC. The chain is built from TRBV10-2 and TRBJ2-7; D unclear. This CDR3 is 14 amino acids long. CDR1 WSHSY and CDR2 SAAADI come from the germline V gene. V lost 3 bases and J lost 2, with 11 bases in between.

DNA for the CDR3: TGTGCCAGCAGTTCCCATCGAGGACAGGGGACCTTCTTC. Protein sequence: CASSSHRGQGTFF. The rearrangement joins TRBV28 to TRBJ2-1, with 9 bases aligning to TRBD1. This CDR3 is 13 amino acids long. CDR1 is MDHEN, CDR2 SYDVKM, per germline. V lost 4 bases to trimming and J lost 16 bases; unmatched junction nucleotides: 11.

The genes are TRBV28 and TRBJ1-3; D is perhaps TRBD1 (6 bases). Germline V gene data show CDR1 as MDHEN and CDR2 as SYDVKM. V gave up 5 bases and J gave up 3 bases, with 14 bases separating them. CDR3 length equals 15 residues. This CDR3 reads CASSPEGGGGNTIYF. Here the CDR3 DNA reads TGTGCCAGCAGTCCCGAAGGGGGTGGTGGAAACACCATATATTTT. The full variable domain, with the rest looked up from reference TRBV28 and TRBJ1-3, is DVKVTQSSRYLVKRTGEKVFLECVQDMDHENMFWYRQDPGLGLRLIYFSYDVKMKEKGDIPEGYSVSREKKERFSLILESASTNQTSMYLCASSPEGGGGNTIYFGEGSWLTVV.

This chain uses TRBV15 with TRBJ2-5, with 7 bases fitting TRBD1. The germline CDR1 and CDR2 sequences are LNHNV and YYDKDF (reference sequence). This CDR3 is built from 14 residues. V trimming: 3 bases; J trimming: 1 base; junction bases outside the gene matches: 2. CDR3 sequence reads: CATSSGTAQETQYF. The DNA of the CDR3 is TGTGCCACCAGCAGCGGGACAGCCCAAGAGACCCAGTACTTC.

The V call is TRBV4-1, the J call TRBJ1-4; a possible D gene is TRBD1 (6 bases). Germline V gives CDR1 MGHRA, CDR2 YSYEKL. CDR3 length: 17 amino acids. The V and J ends lost 2 bases and 7 bases respectively, with 20 bases between them. CDR3 amino acids: CASSQLFYRETGEKLFF. In DNA form, the CDR3 reads TGCGCCAGCAGCCAACTATTTTACAGGGAGACGGGTGAAAAACTGTTTTTT.

The genes are TRBV25-1 and TRBJ1-2; 9 positions agree with TRBD1. Trimming took 5 bases from V and 8 from J; bases not matched to a gene: 9. CDR3 length: 14 residues. Per germline, CDR1 MGHDK and CDR2 SYGVNS. For the CDR3, the DNA is TGTGCCAGCAGTACCCGGGACAGGGTCTACGGCTACACCTTC. It is translated as CASSTRDRVYGYTF.

The chain joins TRBV4-2 to TRBJ2-3, with 11 bases matching TRBD2. Germline values: CDR1 LGHNA, CDR2 YNFKEQ. There are 17 residues in the CDR3. With 2 bases clipped from V and 4 bases from J, the junction kept 8 bases outside the gene matches. The CDR3 nucleotides are TGTGCCAGCAGCCAAAGGTCAGGGACTAGCGGATCAGATACGCAGTATTTT. This encodes CASSQRSGTSGSDTQYF.

Remarks on this clone: At one boundary the junction diverges from the germline segment, which might be a read error. DNA for the CDR3: TGTGCCAGCAGTTTAGGACAGACGCAAGAGACCCAGTACTTC. As protein: CASSLGQTQETQYF. This rearrangement joins TRBV7-9 to TRBJ2-5, with D possibly matching TRBD1 (6 bases). Germline loops: CDR1 SEHNR, CDR2 FQNEAQ (reference sequence). This CDR3 is 14 amino acids long.

CDR3 sequence reads: CASSLSGGGKDTQYF. The CDR3 region has the DNA TGTGCCAGCAGCTTAAGTGGGGGGGGCAAAGATACGCAGTATTTT. The chain joins TRBV7-9 to TRBJ2-3, with D possibly matching TRBD2 (7 bases). V was pared by 2 bases and J by 5 bases, with 14 bases between. The CDR3 consists of 15 residues. The V gene's germline CDR1 is SEHNR and CDR2 FQNEAQ (reference sequence).

V gene TRBV6-5 combines with J gene TRBJ1-1; 7 nucleotides match TRBD1. This CDR3 is built from 14 residues. Germline CDR1 MNHEY, CDR2 SVGAGI. V shed 5 bases and J 1 base; nucleotides not matched to a gene: 4. In DNA, the CDR3 is TGTGCCAGCAGTACGACAGGGTGGAACACTGAAGCTTTCTTT. Amino acids: CASSTTGWNTEAFF.

The V call is TRBV2, the J call TRBJ1-6, with TRBD1 matching 9 bases. CDR1 and CDR2 from the germline V gene are SNHLY and FYNNEI. V was pared by 5 bases and J by 4 bases, with 3 bases of the junction left unmatched. The CDR3 runs 15 residues. This CDR3 reads CASSKDRGYNSPLHF. The CDR3 DNA sequence: TGTGCCAGCAGTAAGGACAGGGGATATAATTCACCCCTCCACTTT.

This chain joins TRBV13 and TRBJ1-2; 7 bases are shared with TRBD1. The junction had 6 bases not matched to a gene; V was cut back by 1 base and J by 1 base. The germline V gene encodes CDR1 PRHDT and CDR2 FYEKMQ (reference sequence). The CDR3 has 16 amino acids. CDR3 sequence: CASSLANRGGNYGYTF. The DNA of the CDR3 is TGTGCCAGCAGCTTAGCCAACAGGGGTGGTAACTATGGCTACACCTTC.